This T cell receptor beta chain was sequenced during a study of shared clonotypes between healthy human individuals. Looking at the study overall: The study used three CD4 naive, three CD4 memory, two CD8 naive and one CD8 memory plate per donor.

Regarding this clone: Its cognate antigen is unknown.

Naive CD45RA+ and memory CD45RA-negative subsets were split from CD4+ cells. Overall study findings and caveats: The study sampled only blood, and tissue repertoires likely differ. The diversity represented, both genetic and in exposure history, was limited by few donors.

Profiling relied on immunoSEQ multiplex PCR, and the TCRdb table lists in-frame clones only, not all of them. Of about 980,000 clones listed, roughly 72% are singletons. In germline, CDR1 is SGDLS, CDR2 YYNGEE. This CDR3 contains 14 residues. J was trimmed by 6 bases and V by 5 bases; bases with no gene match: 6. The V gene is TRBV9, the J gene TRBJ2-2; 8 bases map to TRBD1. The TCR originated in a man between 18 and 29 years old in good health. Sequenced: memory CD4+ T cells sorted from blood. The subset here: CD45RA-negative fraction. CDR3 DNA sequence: TGTGCCAGCAGGGCAGGGGGCTGGGCCGGGGAGCTGTTTTTT. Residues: CASRAGGWAGELFF.